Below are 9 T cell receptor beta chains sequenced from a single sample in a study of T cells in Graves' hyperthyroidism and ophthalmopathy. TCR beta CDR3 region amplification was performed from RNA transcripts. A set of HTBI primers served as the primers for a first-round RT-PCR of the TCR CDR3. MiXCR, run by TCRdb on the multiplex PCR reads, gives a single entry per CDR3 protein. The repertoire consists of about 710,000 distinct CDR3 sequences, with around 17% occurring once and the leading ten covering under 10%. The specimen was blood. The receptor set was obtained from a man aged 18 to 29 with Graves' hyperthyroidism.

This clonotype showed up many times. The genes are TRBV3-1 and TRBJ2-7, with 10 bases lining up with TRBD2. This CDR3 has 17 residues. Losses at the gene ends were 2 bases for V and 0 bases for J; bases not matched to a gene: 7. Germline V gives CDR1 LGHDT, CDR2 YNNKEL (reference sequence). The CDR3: CASSQRKGLASSYEQYF. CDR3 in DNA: TGTGCCAGCAGCCAAAGAAAGGGACTAGCGTCCTCCTACGAGCAGTACTTC.

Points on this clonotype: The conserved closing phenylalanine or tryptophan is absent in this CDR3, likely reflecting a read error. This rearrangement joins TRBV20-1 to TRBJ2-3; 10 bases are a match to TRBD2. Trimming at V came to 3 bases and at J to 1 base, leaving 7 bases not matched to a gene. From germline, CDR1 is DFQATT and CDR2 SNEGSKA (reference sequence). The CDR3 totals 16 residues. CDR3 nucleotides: TGCAGTGCTAGGCTCCTAGGACTAGCGGGCACAGATACGCAGTATCTT. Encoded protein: CSARLLGLAGTDTQYL.

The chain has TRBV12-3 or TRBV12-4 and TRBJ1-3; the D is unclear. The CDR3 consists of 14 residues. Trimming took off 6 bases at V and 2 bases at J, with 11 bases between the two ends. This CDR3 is CASRAEWAGNTIYF. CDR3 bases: TGTGCCAGCAGAGCCGAGTGGGCTGGAAACACCATATATTTT.

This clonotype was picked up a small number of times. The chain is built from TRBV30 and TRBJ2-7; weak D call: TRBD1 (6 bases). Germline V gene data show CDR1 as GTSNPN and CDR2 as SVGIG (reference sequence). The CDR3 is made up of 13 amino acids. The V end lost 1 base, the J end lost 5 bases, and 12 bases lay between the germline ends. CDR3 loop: CAWSAGAVDEQYF. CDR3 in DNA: TGTGCCTGGAGTGCAGGGGCGGTCGACGAGCAGTACTTC.

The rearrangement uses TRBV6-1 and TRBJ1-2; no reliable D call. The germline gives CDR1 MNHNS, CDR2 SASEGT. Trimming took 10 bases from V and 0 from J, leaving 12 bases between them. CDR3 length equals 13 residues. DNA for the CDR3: TGTGCCATCCCCAGACAAACTAACTATGGCTACACCTTC. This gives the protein CAIPRQTNYGYTF.

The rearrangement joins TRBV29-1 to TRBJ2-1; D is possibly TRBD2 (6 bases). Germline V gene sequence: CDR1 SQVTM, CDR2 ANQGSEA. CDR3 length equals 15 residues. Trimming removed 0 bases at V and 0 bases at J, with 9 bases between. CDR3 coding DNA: TGCAGCGTTGAAGAAGCGGGCCGCTCCTACAATGAGCAGTTCTTC. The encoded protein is CSVEEAGRSYNEQFF.

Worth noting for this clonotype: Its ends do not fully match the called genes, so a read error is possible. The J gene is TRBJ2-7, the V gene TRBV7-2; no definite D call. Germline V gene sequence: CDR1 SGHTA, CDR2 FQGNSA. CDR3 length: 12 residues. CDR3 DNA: TGTGTCAGCAGCCCAGGCCCGTACGAGCAGTACTTC. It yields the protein CVSSPGPYEQYF.

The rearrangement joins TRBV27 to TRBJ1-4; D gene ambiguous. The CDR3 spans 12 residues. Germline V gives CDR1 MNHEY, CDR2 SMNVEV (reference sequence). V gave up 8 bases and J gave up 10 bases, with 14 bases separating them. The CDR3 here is CASSSPSGKLFF. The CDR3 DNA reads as TGTGCCAGCTCATCCCCTAGTGGAAAACTGTTTTTT.

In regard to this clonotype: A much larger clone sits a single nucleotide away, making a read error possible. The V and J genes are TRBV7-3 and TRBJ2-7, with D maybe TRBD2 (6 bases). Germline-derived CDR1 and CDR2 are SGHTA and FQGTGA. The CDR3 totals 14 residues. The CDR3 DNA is TGTACCAGCAGCCCGGGGTCCGGGAGCGGCGAGCAGTACTTC. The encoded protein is CTSSPGSGSGEQYF.